The sequence of this T cell receptor (beta chain) was determined in a study of shared clonotypes between healthy human individuals. The study separated CD4+ cells into CD45RA+ naive and CD45RA-negative memory subsets. Replicate PCRs run on sorted subsets employed about 220 ng DNA, some 33,000 T cell genomes. TCRdb's copy holds only in-frame clones and misses some; the assay was immunoSEQ multiplex PCR. The table has around 1,000,000 clones, approximately 80% seen once. The CDR3 totals 15 residues. This clone came up a few times. Antigen specificity is unknown. General study findings and limits: Despite large depth, rarefaction showed incomplete sorted-subset sequencing.

This clonotype originated in a man aged 18 to 35 in good health. Some clones in this sample may be carry-over from other donors' samples. V is TRBV21-1 and J is TRBJ2-1; the table's D call, TRBD1, has no DNA check behind it. TRBV21-1 is noted as a pseudogene. Specimen: memory CD4+ T cells from PBMCs. Indicated subset: CD45RA-negative fraction. The CDR3 DNA reads TGTGCCAGCAGACCCGGGACAGGGAGCTACAATGAGCAGTTCTTC. It translates to CASRPGTGSYNEQFF.